Listed below are T cell receptor beta chains from one sample, sequenced in a study of T cells in tuberculosis. Measured with immunoSEQ multiplex PCR; TCRdb has only the in-frame clones, and not every one. Of around 39,000 clones in the sample, roughly 92% were seen once. The sample consisted of PBMCs. Source of these receptors: a donor aged 10-35 years with latent tuberculosis or without tuberculosis infection. The CDR3 runs from the conserved cysteine through the conserved F or W. The D gene is left open where the match is weak. The size entry is marked missing in some rows and otherwise reads once, few, many or a size class.

v_gene: TRBV5-1; d_gene: TRBD1; j_gene: TRBJ2-3; abundance: NA; CDR3nt: TGCGCCAGCAAGTTCGGGACAGACCAATACACAGATACGCAGTATTTT; CDR3aa: CASKFGTDQYTDTQYF
v_gene: TRBV9; d_gene: TRBD1; j_gene: TRBJ2-7; abundance: NA; CDR3nt: TGTGCCAGCAGCGCCCCTTCCGGGACAGGGACCTACGAGCAGTACTTC; CDR3aa: CASSAPSGTGTYEQYF
v_gene: TRBV27; d_gene: TRBD1; j_gene: TRBJ1-6; abundance: NA; CDR3nt: TGTGCCAGCAGTTCCAGACAGGGTTCGAATTCACCCCTCCACTTT; CDR3aa: CASSSRQGSNSPLHF
v_gene: TRBV2; d_gene: NA; j_gene: TRBJ1-3; abundance: NA; CDR3nt: TGTGCCAGCAGTGAAACGGGGTTAACCCGCCGAAACACCATATATTTT; CDR3aa: CASSETGLTRRNTIYF
v_gene: TRBV2; d_gene: NA; j_gene: TRBJ1-2; abundance: NA; CDR3nt: TGTGCCAGCAGTGAATCAGAGGGTATGGGTGGCTACACCTTC; CDR3aa: CASSESEGMGGYTF
v_gene: TRBV7-6; d_gene: TRBD1; j_gene: TRBJ2-7; abundance: NA; CDR3nt: TGTGCCAGCAGGGGATGGGGACAGGGGACCTACGAGCAGTACTTC; CDR3aa: CASRGWGQGTYEQYF
v_gene: TRBV6-5; d_gene: TRBD2; j_gene: TRBJ2-1; abundance: NA; CDR3nt: TGTGCCAGCAGTTCCCAGCGGGGGGGCCTCTTTGAGCAGTTCTTC; CDR3aa: CASSSQRGGLFEQFF
v_gene: TRBV6-4; d_gene: NA; j_gene: TRBJ2-3; abundance: NA; CDR3nt: TGTGCCAGCAGTGACTCAAGGACAGCCAGCACAGATACGCAGTATTTT; CDR3aa: CASSDSRTASTDTQYF
v_gene: TRBV6-5; d_gene: TRBD2; j_gene: TRBJ2-3; abundance: NA; CDR3nt: TGTGCCAGCACTCGACGAGCGGGGGGGACAGATACGCAGTATTTT; CDR3aa: CASTRRAGGTDTQYF
v_gene: TRBV19; d_gene: NA; j_gene: TRBJ2-7; abundance: NA; CDR3nt: TGTGCCAGTAGTCTGGGGACTGGCGAGCAGTACTTC; CDR3aa: CASSLGTGEQYF
v_gene: TRBV9; d_gene: NA; j_gene: TRBJ2-4; abundance: NA; CDR3nt: TGTGCCAGCAGCTCTGACAGAAACCTAGCCAAAAACATTCAGTACTTC; CDR3aa: CASSSDRNLAKNIQYF
v_gene: TRBV6-1; d_gene: NA; j_gene: TRBJ1-1; abundance: NA; CDR3nt: TGTGCCAGCAGTCAAACAAGTATCACTGAAGCTTTCTTT; CDR3aa: CASSQTSITEAFF
v_gene: TRBV2; d_gene: NA; j_gene: TRBJ2-1; abundance: NA; CDR3nt: TGTGCCAGCAGTGAAGAGGGGTATGAGCAGTTCTTC; CDR3aa: CASSEEGYEQFF
v_gene: TRBV29-1; d_gene: TRBD1; j_gene: TRBJ1-3; abundance: NA; CDR3nt: TGCAGCGTTTCGACAGGGAATGGAAACACCATATATTTT; CDR3aa: CSVSTGNGNTIYF
v_gene: TRBV28; d_gene: TRBD1; j_gene: TRBJ2-3; abundance: NA; CDR3nt: TGTGCCAGCAGTATGGACAGGCGCACAGATACGCAGTATTTT; CDR3aa: CASSMDRRTDTQYF
v_gene: TRBV14; d_gene: TRBD1; j_gene: TRBJ2-3; abundance: NA; CDR3nt: TGTGCCAGCAGCCAAGTCAACAGGGGGTTTACAGATACGCAGTATTTT; CDR3aa: CASSQVNRGFTDTQYF
v_gene: TRBV7-2; d_gene: NA; j_gene: TRBJ2-5; abundance: once; CDR3nt: TGTGCCAGCAGCTTCAGCGGGGAGACCCAGTACTTC; CDR3aa: CASSFSGETQYF
v_gene: TRBV5-1; d_gene: TRBD1; j_gene: TRBJ2-1; abundance: NA; CDR3nt: TGCGCCAGCAGCTTAGGACAGGGGAGGTGGAATGAGCAGTTCTTC; CDR3aa: CASSLGQGRWNEQFF
v_gene: TRBV13; d_gene: TRBD1; j_gene: TRBJ1-4; abundance: NA; CDR3nt: TGTGCCAGCAGCCCCACCGGGACAGGGCACGAAAAACTGTTTTTT; CDR3aa: CASSPTGTGHEKLFF
v_gene: TRBV5-1; d_gene: NA; j_gene: TRBJ2-1; abundance: once; CDR3nt: TGCGCCAGCAGGGGGACAACAGGCTACAATGAGCAGTTCTTC; CDR3aa: CASRGTTGYNEQFF